Sequencing of this T cell receptor (beta chain) was carried out in a study of blood T cell repertoires in COVID-19. Study-wide background: Acute and convalescent COVID-19 samples came from the United States, Italy and Spain. PBMCs, B-cell-depleted T cells, or T cells were the source of the cDNA or gDNA that made up the material.

Original handling: Researchers report that nucleated cell counts were estimated from reference gene primer amplification. Assay used: immunoSEQ multiplex PCR; TCRdb lists only in-frame clones, some missing. V, J and clone size derive from that table, while D and trimming were established from the DNA sequence. The sample records 250,000 to 300,000 clones, 75% to 90% being singletons. This clonotype was obtained from a woman in her 40s who had recovered from COVID-19. Material for sequencing was peripheral blood.

The DNA of the CDR3 is TGTGCCAGCTCACCACCGGGGGGGAACGGCTACACCTTC. Translation: CASSPPGGNGYTF. This chain uses TRBV18 with TRBJ1-2, with D possibly being TRBD1 (5 bases). This CDR3 spans 13 amino acids. Germline lookup yields CDR1 KGHSH and CDR2 LQKENI. V was cut by 0 bases and J by 8 bases, with 10 bases left in between.